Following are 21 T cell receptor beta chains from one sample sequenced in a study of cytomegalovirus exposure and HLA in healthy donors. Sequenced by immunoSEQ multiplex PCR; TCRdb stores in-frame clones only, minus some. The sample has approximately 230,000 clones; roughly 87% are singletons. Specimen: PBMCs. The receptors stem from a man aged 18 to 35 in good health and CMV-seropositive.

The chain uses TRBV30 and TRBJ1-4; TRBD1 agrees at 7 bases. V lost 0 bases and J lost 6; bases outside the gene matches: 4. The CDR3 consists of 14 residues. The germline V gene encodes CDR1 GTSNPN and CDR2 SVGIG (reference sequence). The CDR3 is CAWSVRGAHEKLFF. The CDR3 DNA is TGTGCCTGGAGTGTCAGGGGGGCGCATGAAAAACTGTTTTTT.

CDR3 DNA sequence: TGTGCCAGCAGCGTAGCTTTGGCGGCTAGCGGGGACAATGAGCAGTTCTTC. This codes for CASSVALAASGDNEQFF. The chain recombines TRBV9 with TRBJ2-1; the match to TRBD2 covers 9 bases. Germline loops: CDR1 SGDLS, CDR2 YYNGEE. This CDR3 has 17 residues. The V segment lost 0 bases and the J segment 5 bases; nucleotides outside the gene matches: 9. The full variable domain, in which reference TRBV9 and TRBJ2-1 provide the parts outside the CDR3, is DSGVTQTPKHLITATGQRVTLRCSPRSGDLSVYWYQQSLDQGLQFLIQYYNGEERAKGNILERFSAQQFPDLHSELNLSSLELGDSALYFCASSVALAASGDNEQFFGPGTRLTVL.

The CDR3 protein is CASSKDIYGYTF. CDR3 in DNA: TGTGCCAGTAGTAAGGATATCTATGGCTACACCTTC. The chain joins TRBV19 to TRBJ1-2; the D is unclear. V lost 4 bases and J lost 4, with 7 bases in between. Germline V CDR1 and CDR2: LNHDA, SQIVND (reference sequence). The CDR3 totals 12 residues.

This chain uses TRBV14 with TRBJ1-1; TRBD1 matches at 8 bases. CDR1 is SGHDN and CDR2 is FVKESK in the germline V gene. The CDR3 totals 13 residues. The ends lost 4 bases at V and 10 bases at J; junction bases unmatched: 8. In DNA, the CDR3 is TGTGCCAGCAGCCCAAGGACAGGGAGGATAGCTTTCTTT. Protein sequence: CASSPRTGRIAFF.

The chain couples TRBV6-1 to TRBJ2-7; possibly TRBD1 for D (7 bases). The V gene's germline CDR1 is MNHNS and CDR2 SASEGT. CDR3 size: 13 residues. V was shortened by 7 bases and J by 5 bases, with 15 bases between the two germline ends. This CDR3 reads CASTHQGGHEQYF. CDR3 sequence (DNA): TGTGCCAGCACTCACCAGGGGGGCCACGAGCAGTACTTC.

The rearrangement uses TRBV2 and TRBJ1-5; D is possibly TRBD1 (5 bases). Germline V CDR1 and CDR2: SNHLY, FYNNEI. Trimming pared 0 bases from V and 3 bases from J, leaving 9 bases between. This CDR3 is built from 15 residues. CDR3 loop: CASSEAGRDNQPQHF. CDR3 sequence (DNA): TGTGCCAGCAGTGAAGCGGGCAGGGACAATCAGCCCCAGCATTTT.

The CDR3 protein is CASSEPGQGDYGYTF. The CDR3 coding sequence is TGTGCCAGCAGCGAGCCGGGACAGGGTGACTATGGCTACACCTTC. The J gene is TRBJ1-2, the V gene TRBV5-6; TRBD1 aligns across 9 bases. V was pared by 4 bases and J by 3 bases, with 7 bases of the junction left unmatched. Germline V gives CDR1 SGHDT, CDR2 YYEEEE. CDR3 size: 15 residues.

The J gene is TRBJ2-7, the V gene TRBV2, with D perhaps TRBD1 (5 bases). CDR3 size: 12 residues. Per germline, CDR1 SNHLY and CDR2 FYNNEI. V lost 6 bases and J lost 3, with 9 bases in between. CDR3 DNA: TGTGCCAGCAGGGCCGACAGCTACGAGCAGTACTTC. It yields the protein CASRADSYEQYF. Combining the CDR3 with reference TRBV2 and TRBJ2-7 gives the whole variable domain EPEVTQTPSHQVTQMGQEVILRCVPISNHLYFYWYRQILGQKVEFLVSFYNNEISEKSEIFDDQFSVERPDGSNFTLKIRSTKLEDSAMYFCASRADSYEQYFGPGTRLTVT.

The CDR3 sequence is CASSLSSLRGIAGELFF. The CDR3 DNA reads as TGTGCCAGCAGTTTATCGTCGCTCAGGGGTATCGCCGGGGAGCTGTTTTTT. This chain joins TRBV27 and TRBJ2-2, with a possible D match to TRBD1 (6 bases). There are 17 residues in the CDR3. Trimming took 0 bases from V and 6 from J, leaving 17 bases between them. Germline V CDR1 and CDR2: MNHEY, SMNVEV (reference sequence).

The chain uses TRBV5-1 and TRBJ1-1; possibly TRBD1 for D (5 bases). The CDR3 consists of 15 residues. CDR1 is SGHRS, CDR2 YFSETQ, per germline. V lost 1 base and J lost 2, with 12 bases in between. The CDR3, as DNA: TGCGCCAGCAGCTTGAGGGACCCTATTAACACTGAAGCTTTCTTT. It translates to CASSLRDPINTEAFF.

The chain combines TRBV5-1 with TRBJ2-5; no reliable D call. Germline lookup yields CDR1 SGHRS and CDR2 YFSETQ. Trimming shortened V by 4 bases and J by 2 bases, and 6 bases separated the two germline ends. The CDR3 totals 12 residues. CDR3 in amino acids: CASSQEQETQYF. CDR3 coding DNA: TGCGCCAGCAGCCAGGAACAAGAGACCCAGTACTTC.

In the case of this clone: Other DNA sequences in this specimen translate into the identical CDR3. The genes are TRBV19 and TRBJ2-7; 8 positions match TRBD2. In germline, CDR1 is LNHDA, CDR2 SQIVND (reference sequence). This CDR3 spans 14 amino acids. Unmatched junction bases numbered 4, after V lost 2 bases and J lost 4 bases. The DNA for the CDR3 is TGTGCCAGTAGTATAAGCGGGAGATCATACGAGCAGTACTTC. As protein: CASSISGRSYEQYF.

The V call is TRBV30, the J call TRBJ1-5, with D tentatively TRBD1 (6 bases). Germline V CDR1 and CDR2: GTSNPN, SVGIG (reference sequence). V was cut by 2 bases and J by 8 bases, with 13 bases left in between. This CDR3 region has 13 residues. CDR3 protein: CAWSRQAQEPQHF. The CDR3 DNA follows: TGTGCCTGGAGTAGACAGGCCCAGGAGCCCCAGCATTTT.

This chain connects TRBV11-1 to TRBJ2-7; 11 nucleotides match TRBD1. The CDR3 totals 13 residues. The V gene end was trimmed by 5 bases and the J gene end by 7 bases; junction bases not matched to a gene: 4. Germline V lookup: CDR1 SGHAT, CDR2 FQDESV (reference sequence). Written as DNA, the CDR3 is TGTGCCAGCAGCCCGGGACAGGGGGGGGAGCAGTACTTC. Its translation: CASSPGQGGEQYF.

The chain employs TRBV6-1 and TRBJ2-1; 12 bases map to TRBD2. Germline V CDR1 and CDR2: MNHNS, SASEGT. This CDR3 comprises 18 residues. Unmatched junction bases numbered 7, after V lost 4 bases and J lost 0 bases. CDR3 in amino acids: CASSVLAGGPISYNEQFF. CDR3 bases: TGTGCCAGCAGTGTCCTAGCGGGAGGGCCGATCTCCTACAATGAGCAGTTCTTC.

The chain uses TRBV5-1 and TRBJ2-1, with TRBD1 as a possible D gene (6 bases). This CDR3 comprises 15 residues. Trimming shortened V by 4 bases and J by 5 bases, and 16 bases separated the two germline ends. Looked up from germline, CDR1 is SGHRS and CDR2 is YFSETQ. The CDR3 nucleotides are TGCGCCAGCAGCATACAGGGTTTTAGCCACAATGAGCAGTTCTTC. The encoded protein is CASSIQGFSHNEQFF.

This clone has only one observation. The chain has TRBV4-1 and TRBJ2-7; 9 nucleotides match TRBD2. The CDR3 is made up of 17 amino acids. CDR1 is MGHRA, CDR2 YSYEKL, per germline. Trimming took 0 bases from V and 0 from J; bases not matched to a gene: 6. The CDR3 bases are TGCGCCAGCAGCCAAGATTTGGATAGCGGGAGCTCCTACGAGCAGTACTTC. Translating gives CASSQDLDSGSSYEQYF.

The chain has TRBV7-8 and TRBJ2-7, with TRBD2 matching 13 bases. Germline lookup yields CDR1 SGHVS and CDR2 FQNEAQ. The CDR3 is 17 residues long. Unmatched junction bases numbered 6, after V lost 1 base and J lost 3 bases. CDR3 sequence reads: CASSLGLAGGPYYEQYF. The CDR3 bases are TGTGCCAGCAGCTTAGGACTAGCGGGAGGCCCCTACTACGAGCAGTACTTC.

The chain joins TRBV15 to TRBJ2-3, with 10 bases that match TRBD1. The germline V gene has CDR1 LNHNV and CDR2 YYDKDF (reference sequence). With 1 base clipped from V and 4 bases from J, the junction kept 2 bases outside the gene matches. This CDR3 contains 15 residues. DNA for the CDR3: TGTGCCACCAGCAGAGTAGGACAGGGGGCAGATACGCAGTATTTT. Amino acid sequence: CATSRVGQGADTQYF.

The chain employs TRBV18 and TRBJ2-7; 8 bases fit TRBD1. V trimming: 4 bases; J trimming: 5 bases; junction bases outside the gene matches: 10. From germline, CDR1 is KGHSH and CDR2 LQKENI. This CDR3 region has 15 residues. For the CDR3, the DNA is TGTGCCAGCTCACTACAGGGGGGACCCCTTGACGAGCAGTACTTC. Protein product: CASSLQGGPLDEQYF.

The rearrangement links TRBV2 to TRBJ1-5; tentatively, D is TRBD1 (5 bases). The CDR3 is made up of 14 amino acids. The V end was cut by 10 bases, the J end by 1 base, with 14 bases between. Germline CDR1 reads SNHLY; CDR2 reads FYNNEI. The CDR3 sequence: CATRGGVSNQPQHF. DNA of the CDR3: TGTGCCACCCGTGGGGGGGTGAGCAATCAGCCCCAGCATTTT.